A single TCR beta chain is shown here with its context. Its target is not known. The data were taken from a study of cytomegalovirus exposure and HLA in healthy donors. It was with 60 Vbeta and 13 Jbeta primers that the PCR ran. TCRdb's table, derived via immunoSEQ multiplex PCR, lists solely in-frame clones and lacks some. The table shows 130,000 to 150,000 clones, with around 80% occurring only once. General observations from the study: Listed as cytomegalovirus-associated were more than 150 TCR beta chains. Data from an earlier analysis indicated that most TCR beta V segments were productive either about 90% or about 30% of the time.

The CDR3 loop spans 16 amino acids. Trimming stripped 1 base from V and 3 bases from J, with 15 bases between. Germline V gene lookup returns CDR1 SGHAT and CDR2 FQNNGV. This TCR derives from a woman aged 60-70 years in good health and CMV-seropositive. Specimen: PBMCs. This chain connects TRBV11-2 to TRBJ1-1; D might be TRBD1 (6 bases). CDR3 amino acids: CASSLGSRRQDTEAFF. CDR3 nucleotide sequence: TGTGCCAGCAGCTTAGGCTCCCGACGACAGGACACTGAAGCTTTCTTT.